A selection of T cell receptor beta chains follows, all from one sample in a study of cytomegalovirus exposure and HLA in healthy donors. The table came from immunoSEQ multiplex PCR; TCRdb's copy has only in-frame clones and leaves some out. The table includes 160,000 or so clones, around 73% detected once. Sequencing was done on a sample of PBMCs. These receptors were obtained from a male donor in good health and CMV-seronegative. Each CDR3 is given with its conserved first and last residue. Fields, in order: J gene, D gene, clone size, V gene, CDR3 DNA, CDR3 protein. D genes are given only for firm matches. The listing skips clone size in some rows; elsewhere it reads once, few, many or a size class.

J: TRBJ1-1; D: TRBD1; size: -; V: TRBV29-1; DNA: TGCAGCGCCAACCGGGACAGCGGCACTGAAGCTTTCTTT; CDR3: CSANRDSGTEAFF
J: TRBJ2-2; D: -; size: -; V: TRBV13; DNA: TGTGCCAGCAGCTCACTGGGGACATGGAACACCGGGGAGCTGTTTTTT; CDR3: CASSSLGTWNTGELFF
J: TRBJ2-7; D: TRBD2; size: -; V: TRBV7-9; DNA: TGTGCCAGCAGCTTAGTGCGGGGGAATTCCGAGCAGTACTTC; CDR3: CASSLVRGNSEQYF
J: TRBJ1-3; D: TRBD1; size: once; V: TRBV5-1; DNA: TGCGCCAGCAGCCCCGAGACAGGGGCTGGAAACACCATATATTTT; CDR3: CASSPETGAGNTIYF
J: TRBJ2-7; D: TRBD2; size: -; V: TRBV28; DNA: TGTGCCAGCAGTTTAGGGCGGGAGGGCGGGTACGAGCAGTACTTC; CDR3: CASSLGREGGYEQYF
J: TRBJ1-1; D: TRBD1; size: -; V: TRBV7-9; DNA: TGTGCCAGCAGTTCTACCAGGACAGGGGCGATGAACACTGAAGCTTTCTTT; CDR3: CASSSTRTGAMNTEAFF
J: TRBJ1-3; D: -; size: -; V: TRBV2; DNA: TGTGCCAGCAGTGAAGACGGAGAAGCCGGGAACACCATATATTTT; CDR3: CASSEDGEAGNTIYF
J: TRBJ1-2; D: TRBD1; size: -; V: TRBV18; DNA: TGTGCCAGCTCATCCGGACAGGGGGCTAACTATGGCTACACCTTC; CDR3: CASSSGQGANYGYTF
J: TRBJ2-1; D: TRBD2; size: -; V: TRBV7-2; DNA: TGTGCCAGCAGCCGGAGCGGGAGTGAGAATGAGCAGTTCTTC; CDR3: CASSRSGSENEQFF
J: TRBJ1-2; D: -; size: -; V: TRBV9; DNA: TGTGCCAGCCTAGACGGGAGGAATGGCTACACCTTC; CDR3: CASLDGRNGYTF
J: TRBJ1-4; D: TRBD1; size: -; V: TRBV5-8; DNA: TGTGCCAGCAGCCCGGGACAGGGGTATGAAAAACTGTTTTTT; CDR3: CASSPGQGYEKLFF
J: TRBJ2-2; D: TRBD2; size: -; V: TRBV30; DNA: TGTGCCTGGAGGTGGACTAGCGGGAGGCAGGCCGGGGAGCTGTTTTTT; CDR3: CAWRWTSGRQAGELFF
J: TRBJ2-5; D: TRBD1; size: few; V: TRBV14; DNA: TGTGCCAGCAGCCCGGGACAGGGGGCAGGAGAGACCCAGTACTTC; CDR3: CASSPGQGAGETQYF
J: TRBJ1-6; D: TRBD1; size: -; V: TRBV6-1; DNA: TGTGCCAGCAGTGATCCCGGACAGGGATTAAGTTCTCCCCTCCACTTT; CDR3: CASSDPGQGLSSPLHF
J: TRBJ2-7; D: TRBD2; size: -; V: TRBV10-2; DNA: TGCGCCAGCAGTGTCGGTTCGACTAGCGGGGTCTACGAGCAGTACTTC; CDR3: CASSVGSTSGVYEQYF
J: TRBJ2-3; D: -; size: -; V: TRBV6-4; DNA: TGTGCCAGCAGTGACACCGTCTACACAGATACGCAGTATTTT; CDR3: CASSDTVYTDTQYF
J: TRBJ1-1; D: -; size: -; V: TRBV7-8; DNA: TGTGCCAGCAGCGTACAGGGCCAGGACACTGAAGCTTTCTTT; CDR3: CASSVQGQDTEAFF
J: TRBJ1-6; D: -; size: -; V: TRBV25-1; DNA: TGTGCCAGCAGTAGGGGTTCCTATAATTCACCCCTCCACTTT; CDR3: CASSRGSYNSPLHF
J: TRBJ1-1; D: -; size: few; V: TRBV5-4; DNA: TGTGCCAGCAGCCCCGGGGGAGTCTTGAACACTGAAGCTTTCTTT; CDR3: CASSPGGVLNTEAFF
J: TRBJ2-4; D: -; size: -; V: TRBV5-6; DNA: TGTGCCAGCAGTTTACTCCAAGACATCTCCGGGTACTTC; CDR3: CASSLLQDISGYF
J: TRBJ2-7; D: TRBD2; size: -; V: TRBV9; DNA: TGTGCCAGCAGCGGGACTAGCGGGGGGGAGCAGTACTTC; CDR3: CASSGTSGGEQYF
J: TRBJ2-7; D: -; size: -; V: TRBV27; DNA: TGTGCCAGCAGAGAGATAAATCGGTACGAGCAGTACTTC; CDR3: CASREINRYEQYF
J: TRBJ2-7; D: TRBD1; size: few; V: TRBV5-1; DNA: TGCGCCAGCAGCCCAGGACAGGGAAGCTCCTACGAGCAGTACTTC; CDR3: CASSPGQGSSYEQYF